The 21 T cell receptor beta chains presented below share a single source sample, sequenced in a study of T cells in Graves' hyperthyroidism and ophthalmopathy. The source material, RNA transcripts, was used to amplify TCR beta CDR3 regions. Using the HTBI primer set, a first-round RT-PCR was run on the TCR CDR3. TCRdb re-called the multiplex PCR reads through MiXCR, storing one row per CDR3 protein. The data contain hundreds of thousands of distinct CDR3 sequences, 13% to 15% of them singletons. The sequencing input was blood. The receptors were sampled from a woman between 40 and 55 years old with Graves' hyperthyroidism.

This clonotype came up many times. The chain is built from TRBV20-1 and TRBJ2-7, with TRBD1 identical over 8 bases. This CDR3 has 13 residues. The ends lost 5 bases at V and 2 bases at J; junction bases unmatched: 5. Looked up from germline, CDR1 is DFQATT and CDR2 is SNEGSKA (reference sequence). CDR3 coding DNA: TGCAGTGCTTCCGACAGGGGACCCTACGAGCAGTACTTC. Amino acids: CSASDRGPYEQYF.

The genes are TRBV7-9 and TRBJ2-7, with D possibly being TRBD2 (6 bases). From germline, CDR1 is SEHNR and CDR2 FQNEAQ (reference sequence). This CDR3 is 13 amino acids long. Deletions cut 5 bases from V and 7 bases from J, with 15 bases between. CDR3 in amino acids: CASSPLGAGEQYF. The CDR3 bases are TGTGCCAGCAGCCCACTAGGGGCGGGAGAGCAGTACTTC.

This clonotype was seen a handful of times. V and J are TRBV2 and TRBJ1-1, with 8 positions matching TRBD1. In germline, CDR1 is SNHLY, CDR2 FYNNEI. V was clipped by 0 bases and J by 4 bases; unmatched bases: 7. This CDR3 is 16 amino acids long. The CDR3 sequence is CASSEAVGQGPTEAFF. The CDR3 DNA follows: TGTGCCAGCAGTGAAGCGGTCGGACAGGGCCCCACTGAAGCTTTCTTT.

The V call is TRBV19, the J call TRBJ2-7, with a possible D match to TRBD1 (5 bases). V was shortened by 6 bases and J by 2 bases, with 17 bases between the two germline ends. This CDR3 spans 15 amino acids. In germline, CDR1 is LNHDA, CDR2 SQIVND (reference sequence). Here the CDR3 reads CASSQGSRDTYEQYF. CDR3 bases: TGTGCCAGTAGCCAGGGATCCAGGGATACCTACGAGCAGTACTTC.

The genes are TRBV19 and TRBJ2-7; unclear D gene. There are 13 residues in the CDR3. Germline values: CDR1 LNHDA, CDR2 SQIVND (reference sequence). V was shortened by 6 bases and J by 6 bases, with 15 bases between the two germline ends. The CDR3 DNA follows: TGTGCCAGTAGCCCTATAGAAGGGCGCGAGCAGTACTTC. Its protein is CASSPIEGREQYF.

The genes are TRBV12-3 or TRBV12-4 and TRBJ2-1; 9 bases fit TRBD2. V trimming: 3 bases; J trimming: 9 bases; junction bases outside the gene matches: 9. The CDR3 is 15 amino acids. This chain's CDR3 is CASSLGAGGGGEQFF. The CDR3 bases are TGTGCCAGCAGTTTGGGTGCGGGAGGGGGCGGTGAGCAGTTCTTC.

At least ten counts were recorded for this clonotype. Here the CDR3 reads CASRVGVGTDTQYF. CDR3 nucleotides: TGTGCCAGCAGGGTCGGAGTGGGCACAGATACGCAGTATTTT. The V call is TRBV6-1, the J call TRBJ2-3; no clear D gene. The germline V and J ends were trimmed by 6 bases and 1 base, with 11 bases remaining between them. Germline CDR1 reads MNHNS; CDR2 reads SASEGT. The CDR3 sequence is 14 residues long.

This clonotype was counted a few times. This chain links TRBV7-9 with TRBJ2-4, with D possibly matching TRBD2 (6 bases). V shed 8 bases and J shed 0 bases, with 26 bases lying between them. CDR1 and CDR2 from the germline V gene are SEHNR and FQNEAQ (reference sequence). This CDR3 is built from 19 residues. CDR3 DNA sequence: TGTGCCAGCGCTCCCCGGGGAGTGAGCGGGCCTCTAGCCAAAAACATTCAGTACTTC. It yields the protein CASAPRGVSGPLAKNIQYF. Based on the CDR3 plus reference TRBV7-9 and TRBJ2-4, the full variable domain is DTGVSQNPRHKITKRGQNVTFRCDPISEHNRLYWYRQTLGQGPEFLTYFQNEAQLEKSRLLSDRFSAERPKGSFSTLEIQRTEQGDSAMYLCASAPRGVSGPLAKNIQYFGAGTRLSVL.

This clonotype was observed at least ten times. The chain uses TRBV2 and TRBJ1-5; 7 bases are shared with TRBD1. V was clipped by 8 bases and J by 6 bases; unmatched bases: 7. The CDR3 length is 13 residues. Germline loops: CDR1 SNHLY, CDR2 FYNNEI. The CDR3 nucleotides read TGTGCCAGCCAGACAGGGTATAGTCAGCCCCAGCATTTT. Translation: CASQTGYSQPQHF.

This clonotype was seen more than once but under ten times. This rearrangement joins TRBV2 to TRBJ2-2; TRBD1 agrees at 8 bases. V gave up 3 bases and J gave up 4 bases; unmatched junction bases: 4. Germline V gene data show CDR1 as SNHLY and CDR2 as FYNNEI. The CDR3 spans 15 residues. The CDR3: CASSDQGATTGELFF. In DNA form, the CDR3 reads TGTGCCAGCAGTGATCAGGGGGCGACCACCGGGGAGCTGTTTTTT.

This clonotype showed up many times. The chain is built from TRBV20-1 and TRBJ2-1; D uncertain. Trimming left V 0 bases short and J 4 bases short, with 7 bases between. Germline lookup yields CDR1 DFQATT and CDR2 SNEGSKA (reference sequence). The CDR3 is 13 amino acids. The CDR3 is CSAREVVYNEQFF. The CDR3 DNA reads as TGCAGTGCTAGAGAGGTAGTGTACAATGAGCAGTTCTTC.

V is TRBV28 and J is TRBJ2-6, with 10 bases that match TRBD2. This CDR3 has 17 residues. Germline trimming cut 4 bases from V and 0 bases from J; bases unmatched to any gene: 3. Germline CDR1 MDHEN, CDR2 SYDVKM. CDR3 region: CASSSGTSVSGANVLTF. The CDR3, as DNA: TGTGCCAGCAGTTCCGGGACTAGCGTCTCTGGGGCCAACGTCCTGACTTTC.

This sequence joins TRBV6-2 or TRBV6-3 and TRBJ2-1; D unclear. This CDR3 region has 13 residues. CDR1 MNHEY and CDR2 SVGEGT come from the germline V gene. V was shortened by 0 bases and J by 9 bases, with 9 bases between the two germline ends. CDR3 in amino acids: CASSYSSSGEQFF. The CDR3 region has the DNA TGTGCCAGCAGTTACTCTTCCTCTGGTGAGCAGTTCTTC.

This clonotype was observed at least ten times. J is TRBJ2-3 and V is TRBV27; 11 bases are shared with TRBD2. The CDR3 has 21 amino acids. The J segment lost 2 bases and the V segment lost 3 bases, leaving 19 bases of the junction unmatched. CDR1 and CDR2 from the germline V gene are MNHEY and SMNVEV (reference sequence). CDR3 DNA: TGTGCCAGCAGTTTTATACCTTTAAACCTGGGGACTAGCGGATTCACAGATACGCAGTATTTT. Protein: CASSFIPLNLGTSGFTDTQYF.

Many counts were recorded for this clonotype. The chain is built from TRBV18 and TRBJ1-1, with 9 bases aligning to TRBD1. CDR1 is KGHSH and CDR2 is LQKENI in the germline V gene. J was trimmed by 4 bases and V by 4 bases; bases with no gene match: 7. CDR3 length: 15 residues. The CDR3, as DNA: TGTGCCAGCTCACGACCGACAGGGGGAGTCACTGAAGCTTTCTTT. It specifies CASSRPTGGVTEAFF.

CDR3 nucleotides: TGCGCCAGCAGCTTGACAGGGAAGCAGTACTTC. This sequence encodes CASSLTGKQYF. This chain joins TRBV5-1 and TRBJ2-7; weak D call: TRBD1 (6 bases). Germline CDR1 and CDR2: SGHRS and YFSETQ. The CDR3 covers 11 residues. Trimming cost V 1 base and J 8 bases, with 7 bases left between them.

J is TRBJ1-3 and V is TRBV7-9; D unresolved. Per the germline V gene, CDR1 is SEHNR and CDR2 is FQNEAQ (reference sequence). The length of the CDR3 is 15 residues. The ends were cut back, 1 base at V and 2 bases at J, with 9 bases in the middle. This chain's CDR3 is CASSLVASTGNTIYF. DNA for the CDR3: TGTGCCAGCAGCTTAGTGGCTTCAACTGGAAACACCATATATTTT.

The chain carries TRBV4-1 and TRBJ2-7; D gene uncertain. The CDR3 has 13 amino acids. Germline CDR1 is MGHRA and CDR2 is YSYEKL. With 1 base removed from V and 7 bases from J, the gap between germline ends came to 11 bases. CDR3 nucleotide sequence: TGCGCCAGCAGCCAAGGCTCAGCGTGGGAGCAGTACTTC. It translates to CASSQGSAWEQYF.

In this sample, this clonotype turned up many times. The chain combines TRBV12-5 with TRBJ2-4; 8 bases agree with TRBD1. CDR1 is LGHNT, CDR2 FRNRAP, per germline. CDR3 length: 16 amino acids. The V segment lost 6 bases and the J segment 0 bases; nucleotides outside the gene matches: 7. In DNA, the CDR3 is TGTGCTAGTGGCCCCGGACAGGGACTAGCCAAAAACATTCAGTACTTC. Its translation: CASGPGQGLAKNIQYF.

This clonotype was detected many times. The chain combines TRBV20-1 with TRBJ2-1; D not certain. V lost 2 bases, J lost 7 bases, and 12 bases lay in between. CDR1 is DFQATT, CDR2 SNEGSKA, per germline (reference sequence). The CDR3 sequence is 13 residues long. In DNA form, the CDR3 reads TGCAGTGCTAGATACCCAGGTGGGAATGAGCAGTTCTTC. It is translated as CSARYPGGNEQFF.

This clonotype was picked up many times. The gene calls are TRBV28 and TRBJ2-1; 8 bases are shared with TRBD1. The CDR3 loop spans 14 amino acids. The germline V gene encodes CDR1 MDHEN and CDR2 SYDVKM. V dropped 6 bases and J dropped 4; count of bases not matched to a gene: 5. CDR3 sequence: CASRSGTGYNEQFF. DNA for the CDR3: TGTGCCAGCAGGTCCGGGACAGGTTACAATGAGCAGTTCTTC.